Each of the 27 T cell receptor beta chains below was sequenced from the same sample in a study of T cell clonality in common variable immunodeficiency. Profiling relied on immunoSEQ multiplex PCR, and the TCRdb table lists in-frame clones only, not all of them. This sample has about 52,000 clones, each found more than once. The sequenced material came from peripheral blood mononuclear cells. These TCRs come from a person between 18 and 70 years old in good health.

This clone has at least ten counts. Partial CDR3 DNA: TGCAGTGCTAGTCTTGGGACAGGGCCTCAGCCC. Translated, it gives CSASLGTGPQP. The entire CDR3 sequence reads CSASLGTGPQPQHF. The chain recombines TRBV20-1 with TRBJ1-5; 9 bases match TRBD1. The read halts 3 residues ahead of the CDR3 end, with the missing end drawn from the germline J gene. Germline loops: CDR1 DFQATT, CDR2 SNEGSKA (reference sequence). The CDR3 contains 14 residues. V shed 3 bases and J 6 bases; nucleotides not matched to a gene: 6.

This clone occurred many times. The read ends 3 residues before the CDR3 terminus; that terminus is restored from the germline J gene. The chain employs TRBV5-6 and TRBJ2-7; unclear D gene. V lost 0 bases to trimming and J lost 5 bases, with 9 bases between them. Germline values: CDR1 SGHDT, CDR2 YYEEEE. CDR3 length: 13 residues. Incomplete CDR3 DNA: TGTGCCAGCAGCTTGGTAGCTCCCAACGAG. This sequence encodes CASSLVAPNE. In full, the CDR3 reads CASSLVAPNEQYF.

This clone was counted at least ten times. Sequencing ends 3 residues short of the CDR3 end; the germline J gene provides the rest. This rearrangement joins TRBV20-1 to TRBJ2-2; D remains unclear. This CDR3 has 13 residues. With 3 bases removed from V and 10 bases from J, the gap between germline ends came to 15 bases. CDR1 and CDR2 (germline): DFQATT, SNEGSKA (reference sequence). Here the CDR3 reads CSASKGVVEELFF. Incomplete CDR3 DNA: TGCAGTGCTAGTAAGGGTGTGGTAGAGGAG.

This clone has a count of ten or more. The CDR3 loop reads CASSLGDRGPVKAAFF. Incomplete CDR3 DNA: TGCGCCAGCAGCTTGGGGGACAGGGGGCCGGTTAAGGCA. The J gene is TRBJ1-1, the V gene TRBV5-1, with TRBD1 matching 12 bases. From the germline J gene comes the end of the CDR3, since the read stops 3 residues before it. The V gene's germline CDR1 is SGHRS and CDR2 YFSETQ. This CDR3 region has 16 residues.

Concerning this clone: The read is 3 residues too short to cover the CDR3 end, so that end is filled in from the germline J gene. This chain joins TRBV18 and TRBJ2-4; D gene uncertain. Germline loops: CDR1 KGHSH, CDR2 LQKENI. This CDR3 has 13 amino acids. This chain's CDR3 is CASSPQSEGGQYF. The part of the CDR3 DNA that was read is TGTGCCAGCTCACCACAGTCAGAAGGTGGT. Supplemented by reference TRBV18 and TRBJ2-4, the full variable domain reads NAGVMQNPRHLVRRRGQEARLRCSPMKGHSHVYWYRQLPEEGLKFMVYLQKENIIDESGMPKERFSAEFPKEGPSILRIQQVVRGDSAAYFCASSPQSEGGQYFGAGTRLSVL.

This clone was seen more than once but under ten times. The read ends 3 residues shy of where the CDR3 ends; the end is completed using the germline J gene. The chain joins TRBV7-9 to TRBJ2-7; D is undetermined. The CDR3 sequence is 12 residues long. Germline V lookup: CDR1 SEHNR, CDR2 FQNEAQ (reference sequence). Trimming took off 7 bases at V and 1 base at J, with 8 bases between the two ends. The CDR3 here is CASTARSYEQYF. Partial CDR3 DNA: TGTGCCAGCACGGCTAGGTCCTACGAG.

This clone was seen ten or more times. The sequenced part of the CDR3 DNA is TGTGCCAGCTCTACGGGACAGACCACTGAA. Its protein is CASSTGQTTE. The full CDR3 protein is CASSTGQTTEAFF. The gene calls are TRBV18 and TRBJ1-1; 7 positions match TRBD1. The read terminates 3 residues before the CDR3 end, so the remaining end is supplied by the germline J gene. This CDR3 is 13 amino acids long. The germline V gene encodes CDR1 KGHSH and CDR2 LQKENI. J lost 4 bases, V lost 6 bases, and 5 bases had no gene match.

This clone has ten or more counts. The CDR3 extends 3 residues past the end of the read, so its final part is completed from the germline J gene. The chain joins TRBV11-2 to TRBJ1-6; a weak D match, TRBD1 (5 bases). This CDR3 spans 15 amino acids. Per the germline V gene, CDR1 is SGHAT and CDR2 is FQNNGV. Between the trimmed V and J ends, which lost 5 bases and 10 bases, there was a span of 18 bases. CDR3 residues: CASSPAGFLGSPLHF. The DNA read from the CDR3 is TGTGCCAGCAGCCCCGCAGGGTTTTTGGGATCACCC.

The table lists this clone with many counts. The read falls 3 residues short of the CDR3 end, and the missing part is taken from the germline J gene. This chain links TRBV9 with TRBJ2-3; D not certain. Trimming shortened V by 0 bases and J by 4 bases, and 9 bases separated the two germline ends. Germline lookup yields CDR1 SGDLS and CDR2 YYNGEE. This CDR3 region has 14 residues. CDR3 residues: CASSVEMGPDTQYF. The sequenced part of the CDR3 DNA is TGTGCCAGCAGCGTAGAGATGGGCCCAGATACG. Supplemented by reference TRBV9 and TRBJ2-3, the full variable domain reads DSGVTQTPKHLITATGQRVTLRCSPRSGDLSVYWYQQSLDQGLQFLIQYYNGEERAKGNILERFSAQQFPDLHSELNLSSLELGDSALYFCASSVEMGPDTQYFGPGTRLTVL.

This clone came up many times. The CDR3 end is not reached by the read, which stops 3 residues before it; the germline J gene fills it in. V and J are TRBV20-1 and TRBJ2-3; possibly TRBD1 for D (6 bases). The V end was cut by 3 bases, the J end by 2 bases, with 15 bases between. Germline V lookup: CDR1 DFQATT, CDR2 SNEGSKA (reference sequence). The CDR3 is 15 residues long. CDR3 DNA, as far as it was read: TGCAGTGCTAGTTCCAGGGGAAGGAACACAGATACG. It is translated as CSASSRGRNTDT. The complete CDR3 reads CSASSRGRNTDTQYF.

This clone appeared a few times. The part of the CDR3 DNA that was read is TGTGCCAGCAGCTTTCGAGGGGACAGGGTGAGCGAG. This translates into CASSFRGDRVSE. In full, the CDR3 reads CASSFRGDRVSEQYF. V usage is TRBV5-8 and J usage is TRBJ2-7, with 9 nucleotides matching TRBD1. Sequencing ends 3 residues short of the CDR3 end; the germline J gene provides the rest. The CDR3 extends over 15 amino acids. Germline V lookup: CDR1 SGHTS, CDR2 YDEGEE. V shed 2 bases and J 6 bases; nucleotides not matched to a gene: 9. The full variable domain, completed using reference TRBV5-8 and TRBJ2-7, is EAGVTQSPTHLIKTRGQQATLRCSPISGHTSVYWYQQALGLGLQFLLWYDEGEERNRGNFPPRFSGRQFPNYSSELNVNALELEDSALYLCASSFRGDRVSEQYFGPGTRLTVT.

This clone was counted between two and nine times. CDR3 bases read: TGTGCCAGCAGCCCTCGGGTGGTCGAGACG. The encoded protein is CASSPRVVET. The CDR3 in its entirety is CASSPRVVETQYF. The chain recombines TRBV7-2 with TRBJ2-3; D call uncertain. The sequence runs out 3 residues before the end of the CDR3; the remainder is reconstructed from the germline J gene. Germline CDR1 reads SGHTA; CDR2 reads FQGNSA. This CDR3 has 13 amino acids.

This clone was observed many times. The read gets to within 3 residues of the CDR3 end, and the germline J gene fills in the rest. This chain connects TRBV2 to TRBJ2-1; TRBD1 might be the D (6 bases). V lost 7 bases and J 7 bases, leaving 17 bases between the germline ends. Germline CDR1 reads SNHLY; CDR2 reads FYNNEI. The CDR3 has 14 amino acids. The CDR3 here is CASTRDTRTNEQFF. CDR3 DNA (partial): TGTGCCAGCACCCGGGACACACGAACTAATGAG. Based on the CDR3 plus reference TRBV2 and TRBJ2-1, the full variable domain is EPEVTQTPSHQVTQMGQEVILRCVPISNHLYFYWYRQILGQKVEFLVSFYNNEISEKSEIFDDQFSVERPDGSNFTLKIRSTKLEDSAMYFCASTRDTRTNEQFFGPGTRLTVL.

This clone was recorded at least ten times. The read terminates 3 residues ahead of where the CDR3 ends, so the germline J gene completes it. The V and J genes are TRBV11-2 and TRBJ2-1, with D perhaps TRBD2 (6 bases). CDR3 length equals 14 residues. Germline V gene sequence: CDR1 SGHAT, CDR2 FQNNGV. V was trimmed by 6 bases and J by 8 bases, leaving 17 bases between them. Incomplete CDR3 DNA: TGTGCCAGCAGATGGGACTCGGAGGGCGATGAG. This gives the protein CASRWDSEGDE. The whole CDR3 sequence is CASRWDSEGDEQFF.

At least ten counts were recorded for this clone. CDR3 DNA, as far as it was read: TGTGCCATTGGGAACTCCGGGACAGGGGGAAAAGAGACC. This gives the protein CAIGNSGTGGKET. In full, the CDR3 is CAIGNSGTGGKETQYF. The V call is TRBV10-3, the J call TRBJ2-5; 11 bases line up with TRBD1. The CDR3 is cut off 3 residues early in the read; its end comes from the germline J gene. Germline V gene data show CDR1 as ENHRY and CDR2 as SYGVKD. J gave up 3 bases and V 9 bases, and 12 bases lay outside the gene matches. This CDR3 comprises 16 residues.

This clone was seen many times. From the germline J gene comes the end of the CDR3, since the read stops 3 residues before it. The genes are TRBV6-2 or TRBV6-3 and TRBJ2-7, with a weak D call TRBD2 (5 bases). Germline V gene sequence: CDR1 MNHEY, CDR2 SVGEGT. This CDR3 contains 14 residues. With 6 bases removed from V and 2 bases from J, the gap between germline ends came to 14 bases. The CDR3 sequence is CASRPPSFPYEQYF. The sequenced part of the CDR3 DNA is TGTGCCAGCAGACCCCCTAGCTTCCCCTACGAG.

This clone was seen repeatedly, ten times or more. From the germline J gene comes the end of the CDR3, since the read stops 3 residues before it. The chain uses TRBV7-2 and TRBJ2-3; perhaps TRBD2 as D (6 bases). Germline CDR1 reads SGHTA; CDR2 reads FQGNSA. CDR3 length: 13 amino acids. CDR3 bases read: TGTGCCAGCAGCTTTAGATTAGCGGAGACG. Its translation: CASSFRLAET. The entire CDR3 protein is CASSFRLAETQYF.

In regard to this clone: The CDR3 end is not reached by the read, which stops 3 residues before it; the germline J gene fills it in. The genes are TRBV6-2 or TRBV6-3 and TRBJ1-2; 8 bases align to TRBD1. V lost 6 bases and J lost 5; bases outside the gene matches: 5. The CDR3 length is 13 residues. CDR1 MNHEY and CDR2 SVGEGT come from the germline V gene. The sequenced part of the CDR3 DNA is TGTGCCAGCAGGCAGGGGGCTTTTTATGGC. This codes for CASRQGAFYG. The CDR3 in full is CASRQGAFYGYTF.

This clone was counted a few times. One end of the junction does not line up with germline, which may come from a read error. The CDR3 end lies 3 residues beyond the end of the read and is filled in from the germline J gene. The rearrangement uses TRBV7-7 and TRBJ1-1; TRBD1 matches at 7 bases. Germline CDR1 reads SSHAT; CDR2 reads FNYEAQ (reference sequence). This CDR3 is built from 13 residues. The sequenced part of the CDR3 DNA is TGTGCTAGCAGCTTTAGGACAGGCACTGAA. Protein sequence: CASSFRTGTE. The full CDR3 reads CASSFRTGTEAFF.

The sample holds many counts of this clone. The CDR3 extends 3 residues past the end of the read, so its final part is completed from the germline J gene. J is TRBJ2-7 and V is TRBV7-2; 9 bases line up with TRBD2. The length of the CDR3 is 15 residues. Looked up from germline, CDR1 is SGHTA and CDR2 is FQGNSA. V was pared by 0 bases and J by 0 bases, with 0 bases of the junction left unmatched. The DNA read from the CDR3 is TGTGCCAGCAGCTTAGCTAGCGGGAGCTCCTACGAG. Translation: CASSLASGSSYE. The whole CDR3 sequence is CASSLASGSSYEQYF. Supplemented by reference TRBV7-2 and TRBJ2-7, the full variable domain reads GAGVSQSPSNKVTEKGKDVELRCDPISGHTALYWYRQSLGQGLEFLIYFQGNSAPDKSGLPSDRFSAERTGGSVSTLTIQRTQQEDSAVYLCASSLASGSSYEQYFGPGTRLTVT.

This clone was counted at least ten times. The missing CDR3 end, 3 residues past where the read stops, is filled in from the germline J gene. The chain combines TRBV6-1 with TRBJ2-5; 7 bases map to TRBD2. V dropped 1 base and J dropped 3; count of bases not matched to a gene: 2. Germline CDR1 MNHNS, CDR2 SASEGT. This CDR3 has 14 residues. The CDR3 bases that were read are TGTGCCAGCAGTGAAGGCCTAGCGGAAGAGACC. The encoded protein is CASSEGLAEET. The whole CDR3 region reads CASSEGLAEETQYF.

As for this clone: The read terminates 3 residues ahead of where the CDR3 ends, so the germline J gene completes it. The chain couples TRBV20-1 to TRBJ2-3; TRBD1 agrees at 7 bases. This CDR3 region has 15 residues. Germline loops: CDR1 DFQATT, CDR2 SNEGSKA (reference sequence). The sequenced part of the CDR3 DNA is TGCAGTGCTAGAGTTCAACAGGGGCACGATCAGCCG. Translated: CSARVQQGHDQP. The entire CDR3 is CSARVQQGHDQPQYF.

This clone was picked up many times. The DNA ends 3 residues before the CDR3 does, and the rest of the CDR3 is filled in from the germline J gene. The J gene is TRBJ1-6, the V gene TRBV20-1; 9 bases fit TRBD1. After removal of 5 bases from V and 10 bases from J, the junction contained 18 bases not matched to a gene. The CDR3 sequence is 17 residues long. Germline loops: CDR1 DFQATT, CDR2 SNEGSKA (reference sequence). The CDR3 bases that were read are TGCAGTGCTGAACCGTGGGACAGGGTAGAGTTTCCCTCACCC. Protein product: CSAEPWDRVEFPSP. The full CDR3 sequence reads CSAEPWDRVEFPSPLHF.

This clone appeared a few times. The sequence runs out 3 residues before the end of the CDR3; the remainder is reconstructed from the germline J gene. V is TRBV19 and J is TRBJ1-4; TRBD1 agrees at 7 bases. The length of the CDR3 is 16 residues. Germline loops: CDR1 LNHDA, CDR2 SQIVND (reference sequence). The CDR3 bases that were read are TGTGCCAGTAGGCCTCCCTACAGGGGCTATAATTCACCA. Its translation is CASRPPYRGYNSP. The entire CDR3 is CASRPPYRGYNSPLFF.

This clone was seen a handful of times. From the germline J gene comes the end of the CDR3, since the read stops 3 residues before it. The genes are TRBV11-3 and TRBJ2-1; 13 bases agree with TRBD2. CDR3 length: 15 residues. With V trimmed by 11 bases and J by 5 bases, 9 bases remained unmatched. CDR1 is SGHNT, CDR2 YENEEA, per germline. The CDR3 reads CAGPLLAGGDNEQFF. The part of the CDR3 DNA that was read is TGTGCCGGGCCATTACTAGCGGGAGGGGACAATGAG.

This clone was seen many times. The CDR3 end falls 3 residues outside the read, so it is completed with the germline J gene. The chain uses TRBV29-1 and TRBJ1-2; the match to TRBD1 covers 9 bases. The trim removed 4 bases at V and 5 bases at J, leaving 5 bases unmatched. Germline CDR1 SQVTM, CDR2 ANQGSEA. This CDR3 contains 13 residues. CDR3 residues: CSVVTGGFYGYTF. The part of the CDR3 DNA that was read is TGCAGCGTTGTTACAGGGGGCTTTTATGGC.

This clone occurred a few times. The read comes to an end 3 residues before the CDR3 does, leaving the germline J gene to fill in the end. The chain links TRBV19 to TRBJ2-5; perhaps TRBD2 as D (6 bases). With 3 bases removed from V and 2 bases from J, the gap between germline ends came to 16 bases. Germline CDR1 reads LNHDA; CDR2 reads SQIVND (reference sequence). This CDR3 is built from 16 residues. The covered CDR3 bases are TGTGCCAGTAGTATTACTGGCGGGAACCCACAAGAGACC. It is translated as CASSITGGNPQET. The full-length CDR3 reads as CASSITGGNPQETQYF. Combining the CDR3 with reference TRBV19 and TRBJ2-5 gives the whole variable domain DGGITQSPKYLFRKEGQNVTLSCEQNLNHDAMYWYRQDPGQGLRLIYYSQIVNDFQKGDIAEGYSVSREKKESFPLTVTSAQKNPTAFYLCASSITGGNPQETQYFGPGTRLLVL.